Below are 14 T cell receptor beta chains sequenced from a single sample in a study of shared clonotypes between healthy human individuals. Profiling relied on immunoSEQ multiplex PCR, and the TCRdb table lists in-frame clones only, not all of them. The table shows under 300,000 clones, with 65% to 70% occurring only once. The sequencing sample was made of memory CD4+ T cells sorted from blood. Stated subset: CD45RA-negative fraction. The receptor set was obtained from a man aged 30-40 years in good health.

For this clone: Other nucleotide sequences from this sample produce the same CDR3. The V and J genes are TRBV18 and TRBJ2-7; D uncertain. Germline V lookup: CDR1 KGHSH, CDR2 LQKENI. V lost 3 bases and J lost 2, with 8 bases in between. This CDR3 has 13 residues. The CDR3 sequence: CASSPPGAYEQYF. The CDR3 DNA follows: TGTGCCAGCTCACCTCCTGGGGCCTACGAGCAGTACTTC.

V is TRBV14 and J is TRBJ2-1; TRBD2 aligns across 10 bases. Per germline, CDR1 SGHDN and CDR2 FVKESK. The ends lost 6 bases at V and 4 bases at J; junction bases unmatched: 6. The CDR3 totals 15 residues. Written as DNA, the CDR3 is TGTGCCAGCAGTAACGGACTAGCGGCTTACAATGAGCAGTTCTTC. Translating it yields CASSNGLAAYNEQFF.

In DNA form, the CDR3 reads TGTGCCAGCAGCTCCGAGGGGACCCGAGGATACGAGCAGTACTTC. The encoded protein is CASSSEGTRGYEQYF. This sequence joins TRBV5-4 and TRBJ2-7; D may match TRBD1 or TRBD2 (5 bases each). This CDR3 is built from 15 residues. Germline CDR1 SGHNT, CDR2 YYREEE (reference sequence). V was trimmed by 3 bases and J by 4 bases, leaving 17 bases between them.

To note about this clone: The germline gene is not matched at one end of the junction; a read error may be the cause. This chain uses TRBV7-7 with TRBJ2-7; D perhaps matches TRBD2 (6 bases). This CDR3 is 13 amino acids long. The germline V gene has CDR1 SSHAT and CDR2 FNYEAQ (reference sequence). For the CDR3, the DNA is TGTGCTAGCAGCTTAGCGGCAGGCTACGAGCAGTACTTC. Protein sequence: CASSLAAGYEQYF.

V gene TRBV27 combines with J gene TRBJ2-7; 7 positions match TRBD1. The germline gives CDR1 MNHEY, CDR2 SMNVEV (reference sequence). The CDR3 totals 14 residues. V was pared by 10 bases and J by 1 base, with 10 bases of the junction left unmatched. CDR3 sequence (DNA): TGTGCCACCTCGGCGGACAGGTGGTCCTACGAGCAGTACTTC. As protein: CATSADRWSYEQYF.

The CDR3 DNA reads TGTGCCAGCAGTGGATCCGGGACAGGACAAGAGACCCAGTACTTC. It encodes CASSGSGTGQETQYF. The chain recombines TRBV2 with TRBJ2-5; TRBD1 agrees at 8 bases. J was trimmed by 2 bases and V by 4 bases; bases with no gene match: 6. This CDR3 spans 15 amino acids. Germline V lookup: CDR1 SNHLY, CDR2 FYNNEI.

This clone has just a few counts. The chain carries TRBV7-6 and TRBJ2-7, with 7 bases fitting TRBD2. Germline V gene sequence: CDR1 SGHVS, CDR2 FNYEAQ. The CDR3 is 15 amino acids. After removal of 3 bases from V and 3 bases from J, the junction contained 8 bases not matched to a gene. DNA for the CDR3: TGTGCCAGCAGCTTGGCTAGCGGCGTCCGCTACGAGCAGTACTTC. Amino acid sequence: CASSLASGVRYEQYF. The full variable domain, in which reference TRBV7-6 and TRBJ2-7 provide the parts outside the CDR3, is GAGVSQSPRYKVTKRGQDVALRCDPISGHVSLYWYRQALGQGPEFLTYFNYEAQQDKSGLPNDRFSAERPEGSISTLTIQRTEQRDSAMYRCASSLASGVRYEQYFGPGTRLTVT.

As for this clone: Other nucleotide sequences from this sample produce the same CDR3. As DNA, the CDR3 is TGTGCCAGCAGCCGAGAGAGGTACGAGCAGTACTTC. It yields the protein CASSRERYEQYF. The gene calls are TRBV5-6 and TRBJ2-7; D not certain. Deletions cut 4 bases from V and 4 bases from J, with 9 bases between. CDR1 and CDR2 (germline): SGHDT, YYEEEE. CDR3 length: 12 residues.

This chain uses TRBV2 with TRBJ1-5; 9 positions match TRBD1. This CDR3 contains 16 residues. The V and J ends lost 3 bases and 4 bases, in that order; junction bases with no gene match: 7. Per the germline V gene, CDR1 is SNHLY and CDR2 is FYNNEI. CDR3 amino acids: CASSEFGTGSNQPQHF. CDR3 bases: TGTGCCAGCAGTGAGTTTGGGACAGGGTCGAATCAGCCCCAGCATTTT.

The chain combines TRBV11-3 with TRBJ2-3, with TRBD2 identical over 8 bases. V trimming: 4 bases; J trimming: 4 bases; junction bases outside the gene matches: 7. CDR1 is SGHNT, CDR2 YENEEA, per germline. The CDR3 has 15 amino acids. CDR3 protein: CASSSAGASADTQYF. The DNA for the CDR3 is TGTGCCAGCAGCTCAGCGGGAGCCTCTGCAGATACGCAGTATTTT.

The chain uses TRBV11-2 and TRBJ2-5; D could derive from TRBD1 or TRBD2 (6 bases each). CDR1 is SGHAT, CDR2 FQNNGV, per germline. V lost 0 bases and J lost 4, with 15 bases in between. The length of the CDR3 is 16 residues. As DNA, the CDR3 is TGTGCCAGCAGCTTAGATCGGGGGCCGTACTTAGAGACCCAGTACTTC. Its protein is CASSLDRGPYLETQYF.

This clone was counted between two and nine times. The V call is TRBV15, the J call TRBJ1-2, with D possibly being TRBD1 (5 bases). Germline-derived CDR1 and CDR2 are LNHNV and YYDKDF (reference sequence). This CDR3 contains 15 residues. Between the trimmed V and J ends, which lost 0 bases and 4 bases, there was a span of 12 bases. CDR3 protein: CATSRDQGLPYGYTF. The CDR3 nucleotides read TGTGCCACCAGCAGAGATCAGGGTCTCCCCTATGGCTACACCTTC.

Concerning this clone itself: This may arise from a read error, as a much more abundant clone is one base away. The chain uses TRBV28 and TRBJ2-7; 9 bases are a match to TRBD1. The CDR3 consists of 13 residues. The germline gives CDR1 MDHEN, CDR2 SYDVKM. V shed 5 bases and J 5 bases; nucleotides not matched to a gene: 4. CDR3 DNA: TGTGCCAGCAGTAGGGACAGGGAAGACGAGCAGTACTTC. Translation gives CASSRDREDEQYF.

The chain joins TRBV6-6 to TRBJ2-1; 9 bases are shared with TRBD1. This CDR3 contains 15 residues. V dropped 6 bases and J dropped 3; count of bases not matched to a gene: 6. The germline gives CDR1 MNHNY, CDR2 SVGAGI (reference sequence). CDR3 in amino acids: CASSKGQGGYNEQFF. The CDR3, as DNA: TGTGCCAGCAGCAAGGGACAGGGAGGCTACAATGAGCAGTTCTTC.